The present entry profiles one T cell receptor (beta chain) with its context. Its antigen is currently not known. This record comes from a study of T cell responses to AZD1222 COVID-19 vaccine (dated by TCRdb to 2020 to 2022). Describing the broader study: TCR sequencing was performed for 230 to 250 trial participants, of whom about 200 were given two doses of AZD1222 and around 26 were given two doses of MenACWY control vaccine. Trial participants were enrolled by age into 18-55, 56-69 and 70-plus year subgroups, with 148, 28 and 57 TCR-sequenced participants respectively. What the study reported, not specific to this receptor: The 56-69-year group was small, and its depth increase did not reach significance, likely because of low power. Reportedly, almost half of the unique spike-specific TCRs recognized epitopes lying outside the regions that are mutated in the B.1.351 and B.1.1.7 variants. Participants were mostly white British and included more females than males, and it was suggested by the authors that clonal diversity may have been underestimated. Vaccine-associated CD4 TCRs spanned the whole spike protein, with dominant responses in regions 160-218 and 743-854. After two AZD1222 doses, both the breadth and the depth of spike-specific TCRs were significantly higher than at day 0 and than in MenACWY recipients. No day 14 peak-response samples were available, so repertoires were characterized only after the peak T cell response. Conclusions about previously exposed vaccinees were limited because only 5 or 6 AZD1222 recipients were SARS-CoV-2 seropositive at baseline.

The CDR3 regions of human TCRbeta chains were analyzed by immunosequencing. As for how the authors treated the data: Repertoire TCRs were checked for matches against a reference library of SARS-CoV-2-specific TCRs that had been generated using the MIRA antigen-specificity platform. Breadth meant the fraction of unique TCRs that were SARS-CoV-2-associated, whereas depth meant the fraction of total T cells that were SARS-CoV-2-associated. Using the MIRA data, every spike-specific TCR was mapped to the spike region that the TCR reacted to and assigned to either a CD4 or a CD8 class. Log10-transformed breadth and depth values were compared by one-way ANOVA with Sidak's multiple comparisons tests. The table comes from immuneACCESS by way of TCRdb, which keeps in-frame sequences with V and J called. Part of the clones is missing from these tables; in studies checked, under half for an unresolved V gene and the rest for unknown reasons. V and J calls and clone size are as listed in that table; D and trimming were resolved from the DNA. This sample's table lists about 140,000 clones. The top ten clonotypes cover about 2.3% of the sample.

Trimmed from V: 4 bases; trimmed from J: 8 bases; junction bases lacking a gene match: 9. The CDR3 runs 15 residues from the cysteine to the phenylalanine. Solely the CDR3 DNA is kept, with 45 bases framed from the first base. Sequences MGHRA (CDR1) and YSYEKL (CDR2) are obtained from the germline V gene. The label giving this sample's time point can be read as: baseline before first vaccination. Vaccinee samples came from UK trials COV001 and COV002, including a single-blind randomized controlled phase 2/3 trial of AZD1222 (ChAdOx1 nCoV-19) in healthy adults. For TCRbeta chain sequencing, PBMC samples were collected from trial participants at day 0 and at day 28 after the second dose.

The rearranged segments are TRBV4-1 and TRBJ2-1, with 9 bases in between that match TRBD1. The receptor's source is an adult in good health. Sequenced: peripheral blood. Read as DNA, the sequence is TGCGCCAGCAGCCTGAGACAGGGGGTTTTGGATGAGCAGTTCTTC. It specifies CASSLRQGVLDEQFF.